The 19 T cell receptor beta chains presented below share a single source sample, sequenced in a study of cytomegalovirus exposure and HLA in healthy donors (dated by TCRdb to about 2017). Preparation of the library involved the immunoSEQ multiplex PCR assay. For the multiplex PCR, a mixture combining 60 forward primers for TCR Vbeta segments and 13 reverse primers for TCR Jbeta segments was used. TCRdb's version of the immuneACCESS table is confined to in-frame rearrangements and falls short of the full clone set. An unresolved V gene accounts for under half of the shortfall where checked; the remainder is of unknown origin. This sample has more than 95,000 clones in its table, and roughly 75% of those were observed once. The top ten clonotypes cover about 11% of the sample. Material: PBMCs. These receptors all stem from a young man in good health and CMV-seropositive.

The genes are TRBV28 and TRBJ2-2; D unresolved. From germline, CDR1 is MDHEN and CDR2 SYDVKM. Trimming took off 6 bases at V and 4 bases at J, with 9 bases between the two ends. The CDR3 is made up of 13 amino acids. CDR3 region: CASRPSGTGELFF. CDR3 nucleotide sequence: TGTGCCAGCAGGCCCTCCGGCACCGGGGAGCTGTTTTTT.

The chain uses TRBV4-3 and TRBJ2-7; 10 nucleotides align to TRBD1. The CDR3 has 14 amino acids. With V trimmed by 0 bases and J by 6 bases, 2 bases remained unmatched. Germline V gene data show CDR1 as LGHNA and CDR2 as YSLEER. CDR3 DNA: TGCGCCAGCAGCCAAGAGGGGACAGGGGTCGAGCAGTACTTC. Protein sequence: CASSQEGTGVEQYF.

The chain links TRBV5-1 to TRBJ2-3; 10 bases are shared with TRBD1. Germline values: CDR1 SGHRS, CDR2 YFSETQ. J lost 1 base, V lost 1 base, and 9 bases had no gene match. The CDR3 consists of 18 residues. CDR3 amino acids: CASSLLDLGTGGTDTQYF. CDR3 in DNA: TGCGCCAGCAGCTTGTTGGATCTGGGGACAGGGGGCACAGATACGCAGTATTTT.

V usage is TRBV5-1 and J usage is TRBJ1-6; 9 nucleotides agree with TRBD1. There are 20 residues in the CDR3. Germline V gives CDR1 SGHRS, CDR2 YFSETQ. J lost 2 bases, V lost 3 bases, and 15 bases had no gene match. CDR3 DNA sequence: TGCGCCAGCAGCTACATTCCGGGACAGGGTGTTAGGGCCTATAATTCACCCCTCCACTTT. This gives the protein CASSYIPGQGVRAYNSPLHF. Together with reference TRBV5-1 and TRBJ1-6, the CDR3 gives the full variable domain: KAGVTQTPRYLIKTRGQQVTLSCSPISGHRSVSWYQQTPGQGLQFLFEYFSETQRNKGNFPGRFSGRQFSNSRSEMNVSTLELGDSALYLCASSYIPGQGVRAYNSPLHFGNGTRLTVT.

This rearrangement joins TRBV9 to TRBJ2-1, with 14 bases identical to TRBD2. The CDR3 is made up of 15 amino acids. Germline lookup yields CDR1 SGDLS and CDR2 YYNGEE. The ends lost 0 bases at V and 8 bases at J; junction bases unmatched: 1. The CDR3 loop is CASSVEGLAGDEQFF. As DNA, the CDR3 is TGTGCCAGCAGCGTAGAGGGACTAGCGGGGGATGAGCAGTTCTTC.

This chain links TRBV27 with TRBJ2-1; 8 nucleotides align to TRBD2. Germline V gene sequence: CDR1 MNHEY, CDR2 SMNVEV (reference sequence). V was pared by 0 bases and J by 6 bases, with 13 bases of the junction left unmatched. The CDR3 sequence is 18 residues long. The CDR3 region has the DNA TGTGCCAGCAGTTTATCCCCAACGTTTCCGGGAGGGCCCAATGAGCAGTTCTTC. It yields the protein CASSLSPTFPGGPNEQFF.

This clone showed up just a few times. This chain uses TRBV6-1 with TRBJ2-1, with 8 bases that match TRBD2. Germline V gives CDR1 MNHNS, CDR2 SASEGT. V shed 6 bases, J shed 8 bases, and the junction held 9 bases outside the gene matches. This CDR3 spans 14 amino acids. The CDR3 loop is CASRLTSEIDEQFF. In nucleotides, the CDR3 is TGTGCCAGCAGATTGACTAGCGAGATAGATGAGCAGTTCTTC.

The CDR3 spells CASSSRDFPSTDTQYF. The CDR3 nucleotides are TGCGCCAGCAGCTCACGGGACTTTCCTAGCACAGATACGCAGTATTTT. The rearrangement joins TRBV4-1 to TRBJ2-3, with D tentatively TRBD2 (6 bases). This CDR3 has 16 amino acids. With 5 bases removed from V and 0 bases from J, the gap between germline ends came to 15 bases. Germline V lookup: CDR1 MGHRA, CDR2 YSYEKL.

This chain joins TRBV2 and TRBJ2-7; TRBD1 matches 10 bases. In germline, CDR1 is SNHLY, CDR2 FYNNEI. The V segment lost 5 bases and the J segment 5 bases; nucleotides outside the gene matches: 9. The CDR3 contains 15 residues. CDR3 sequence: CASSSWDRGPHEQYF. The CDR3 region has the DNA TGTGCCAGCAGTTCCTGGGACAGGGGCCCCCACGAGCAGTACTTC.

This rearrangement joins TRBV7-2 to TRBJ1-1; D gene unclear. CDR3 size: 11 residues. V was clipped by 4 bases and J by 10 bases, with 10 bases between them. Per the germline V gene, CDR1 is SGHTA and CDR2 is FQGNSA. The CDR3 DNA is TGTGCCAGCAGCTCCAGAAGTGGAGCTTTCTTT. Translating gives CASSSRSGAFF.

This clone turned up a few times. The chain is built from TRBV15 and TRBJ2-7; 7 bases are shared with TRBD2. Germline CDR1 and CDR2: LNHNV and YYDKDF (reference sequence). J lost 0 bases, V lost 0 bases, and 11 bases had no gene match. The CDR3 runs 18 residues. This CDR3 is CATSRDWASGESSYEQYF. The CDR3 coding sequence is TGTGCCACCAGCAGAGATTGGGCTAGCGGAGAATCCTCCTACGAGCAGTACTTC.

The genes are TRBV6-4 and TRBJ2-2; the D gene is possibly TRBD2 (6 bases). The germline V and J ends were trimmed by 0 bases and 1 base, with 9 bases remaining between them. Germline CDR1 reads MRHNA; CDR2 reads SNTAGT. The CDR3 runs 16 residues. The CDR3 reads CASSDSASENTGELFF. The CDR3 DNA sequence: TGTGCCAGCAGTGACTCGGCTAGCGAGAACACCGGGGAGCTGTTTTTT.

The chain has TRBV6-5 and TRBJ1-4, with 7 bases fitting TRBD1. The J segment lost 8 bases and the V segment lost 0 bases, leaving 6 bases of the junction unmatched. Germline V lookup: CDR1 MNHEY, CDR2 SVGAGI. The CDR3 has 15 residues. Here the CDR3 reads CASSYSTGVAEKLFF. The CDR3 bases are TGTGCCAGCAGTTACTCTACAGGGGTAGCGGAAAAACTGTTTTTT.

This chain links TRBV27 with TRBJ1-3; perhaps TRBD1 as D (6 bases). V shed 6 bases and J shed 0 bases, with 15 bases lying between them. Germline assignment: CDR1 MNHEY and CDR2 SMNVEV (reference sequence). This CDR3 is built from 16 residues. The CDR3 DNA is TGTGCCAGCAGACGGGGAGGGGGGAGCTCTGGAAACACCATATATTTT. Translation gives CASRRGGGSSGNTIYF.

The rearrangement uses TRBV7-2 and TRBJ2-1, with 11 bases aligning to TRBD2. J lost 9 bases, V lost 2 bases, and 0 bases had no gene match. The CDR3 is 13 amino acids. Germline V lookup: CDR1 SGHTA, CDR2 FQGNSA. The CDR3 bases are TGTGCCAGCAGCTTACTAGCGGGAGGTGAGCAGTTCTTC. Encoded protein: CASSLLAGGEQFF.

In this sample, this clone turned up a few times. The chain combines TRBV18 with TRBJ2-1; 10 bases align to TRBD2. CDR3 size: 15 residues. Germline V gives CDR1 KGHSH, CDR2 LQKENI. V lost 3 bases and J lost 3; bases outside the gene matches: 2. CDR3 in amino acids: CASSPGLADYNEQFF. CDR3 in DNA: TGTGCCAGCTCACCTGGACTAGCGGACTACAATGAGCAGTTCTTC.

The chain has TRBV9 and TRBJ2-3, with D possibly TRBD2 on 6 matching bases. Trimming removed 7 bases at V and 4 bases at J, with 16 bases between. CDR1 SGDLS and CDR2 YYNGEE come from the germline V gene. The CDR3 has 14 residues. The CDR3 DNA reads TGTGCCAGCTGTCCGGGAGACTTCGCAGATACGCAGTATTTT. Its translation is CASCPGDFADTQYF.

The rearrangement links TRBV6-6 to TRBJ1-5; no clear D. Germline lookup yields CDR1 MNHNY and CDR2 SVGAGI (reference sequence). Trimming stripped 5 bases from V and 5 bases from J, with 13 bases between. The CDR3 sequence is 14 residues long. The CDR3 region has the DNA TGTGCCAGCAGTGGCGGGATGGGGTATCAGCCCCAGCATTTT. Protein product: CASSGGMGYQPQHF.

V and J are TRBV5-1 and TRBJ2-3; TRBD1 aligns across 10 bases. V dropped 0 bases and J dropped 4; count of bases not matched to a gene: 5. The germline CDR1 and CDR2 sequences are SGHRS and YFSETQ. The CDR3 contains 16 residues. CDR3 amino acids: CASSLGPGTGADTQYF. The CDR3 DNA is TGCGCCAGCAGCTTGGGGCCCGGGACAGGGGCAGATACGCAGTATTTT.